Presented here are 23 T cell receptor beta chains from one specimen sequenced in a study of blood T cell repertoires in COVID-19. Some clones are missing from TCRdb's copy, which holds only in-frame ones; the method was immunoSEQ multiplex PCR. This table holds approximately 150,000 clones, 65% to 90% found once. Sequenced material: peripheral blood. These receptors were collected from a man between 70 and 80 years old with acute or convalescent COVID-19.

The chain recombines TRBV6-5 with TRBJ2-7; TRBD2 might be the D (6 bases). There are 16 residues in the CDR3. CDR1 and CDR2 (germline): MNHEY, SVGAGI. V was shortened by 4 bases and J by 3 bases, with 19 bases between the two germline ends. The CDR3 DNA is TGTGCCAGCAGTTCAACCTCACGGGACTCTAACTACGAGCAGTACTTC. As protein: CASSSTSRDSNYEQYF.

The genes are TRBV5-5 and TRBJ1-4; the D is unclear. Trimming pared 0 bases from V and 5 bases from J, leaving 11 bases between. CDR3 length: 15 residues. Germline lookup yields CDR1 SGHKS and CDR2 YYEKEE (reference sequence). The CDR3: CASSLAPLSNEKLFF. The DNA of the CDR3 is TGTGCCAGCAGCTTGGCCCCGCTATCGAATGAAAAACTGTTTTTT.

The chain is built from TRBV3-1 (or the pseudogene TRBV3-2) and TRBJ1-2, with 8 positions matching TRBD1. Germline CDR1 LGHDT, CDR2 YNNKEL (reference sequence). V was pared by 4 bases and J by 2 bases, with 12 bases of the junction left unmatched. CDR3 length: 17 residues. The CDR3 DNA reads TGTGCCAGCAGCCCGACAGGGGCTATTAGGGCAAACTATGGCTACACCTTC. Translating it yields CASSPTGAIRANYGYTF.

This clone was seen a few times. V gene TRBV19 combines with J gene TRBJ2-3, with D possibly TRBD2 on 5 matching bases. The V gene lost 6 bases and the J gene lost 4 bases, with 11 bases spanning the gap. The CDR3 loop spans 13 amino acids. Germline CDR1 and CDR2: LNHDA and SQIVND (reference sequence). The chain's CDR3 is CASSPVRADTQYF. CDR3 in DNA: TGTGCCAGTAGCCCGGTGAGGGCAGATACGCAGTATTTT.

The chain carries TRBV6-2 or TRBV6-3 and TRBJ2-7; D is perhaps TRBD2 (5 bases). Germline lookup yields CDR1 MNHEY and CDR2 SVGEGT. The CDR3 sequence is 17 residues long. The V end was cut by 5 bases, the J end by 0 bases, with 20 bases between. The CDR3 reads CASSNLPMRAVSYEQYF. CDR3 coding DNA: TGTGCCAGCAGTAACCTACCCATGCGGGCCGTCTCCTACGAGCAGTACTTC.

This rearrangement joins TRBV7-9 to TRBJ2-7; the D is unclear. In germline, CDR1 is SEHNR, CDR2 FQNEAQ (reference sequence). Trimming removed 6 bases from V and 0 bases from J, with 6 bases in between. This CDR3 has 12 residues. The CDR3 sequence is CASSPNSYEQYF. The CDR3 DNA follows: TGTGCCAGCAGTCCCAACTCCTACGAGCAGTACTTC.

This chain joins TRBV10-3 and TRBJ2-7; TRBD2 matches at 12 bases. J lost 7 bases, V lost 3 bases, and 10 bases had no gene match. Germline values: CDR1 ENHRY, CDR2 SYGVKD. This CDR3 comprises 16 residues. The CDR3 coding sequence is TGTGCCATCAGTGACCCTAGCGGGAGGGCGAGTAGGGAGCAGTACTTC. As protein: CAISDPSGRASREQYF.

This chain links TRBV7-9 with TRBJ1-1, with a weak D call TRBD1 (5 bases). CDR1 and CDR2 from the germline V gene are SEHNR and FQNEAQ (reference sequence). V was shortened by 5 bases and J by 1 base, with 11 bases between the two germline ends. The CDR3 is 14 residues long. Written as DNA, the CDR3 is TGTGCCAGCAGCGGCACGGGGGGGAACACTGAAGCTTTCTTT. This encodes CASSGTGGNTEAFF.

The rearrangement joins TRBV11-3 to TRBJ2-1; the match to TRBD2 covers 8 bases. V shed 5 bases and J 6 bases; nucleotides not matched to a gene: 9. CDR3 length: 15 residues. Germline V gene data show CDR1 as SGHNT and CDR2 as YENEEA. The CDR3 loop reads CASSKSGSSLNEQFF. In DNA, the CDR3 is TGTGCCAGCAGCAAAAGCGGGAGTTCCCTCAATGAGCAGTTCTTC.

The CDR3 bases are TGTGCCAGCAGCTCGGGACTAGCGGGAGAGGTGGAGACCCAGTACTTC. It yields the protein CASSSGLAGEVETQYF. The V call is TRBV7-9, the J call TRBJ2-5; 14 bases line up with TRBD2. The ends lost 4 bases at V and 5 bases at J; junction bases unmatched: 6. Germline V CDR1 and CDR2: SEHNR, FQNEAQ (reference sequence). This CDR3 has 16 amino acids.

The chain carries TRBV2 and TRBJ1-2, with 7 bases identical to TRBD1. This CDR3 is 14 amino acids long. V shed 1 base, J shed 7 bases, and the junction held 6 bases outside the gene matches. Per the germline V gene, CDR1 is SNHLY and CDR2 is FYNNEI. This CDR3 is CASSEGQGLSGYTF. CDR3 nucleotide sequence: TGTGCCAGCAGTGAAGGACAGGGTCTATCTGGCTACACCTTC. Full variable domain (remainder filled in from reference TRBV2 and TRBJ1-2): EPEVTQTPSHQVTQMGQEVILRCVPISNHLYFYWYRQILGQKVEFLVSFYNNEISEKSEIFDDQFSVERPDGSNFTLKIRSTKLEDSAMYFCASSEGQGLSGYTFGSGTRLTVV.

The chain combines TRBV7-9 with TRBJ1-2; D might be TRBD1 (5 bases). Germline V CDR1 and CDR2: SEHNR, FQNEAQ (reference sequence). Trimming took 0 bases from V and 4 from J, leaving 9 bases between them. CDR3 length: 14 residues. CDR3: CASSLAGEAYGYTF. Here the CDR3 DNA reads TGTGCCAGCAGCTTAGCAGGGGAAGCCTATGGCTACACCTTC. Using reference TRBV7-9 and TRBJ1-2 for the parts outside the CDR3, the full variable domain is DTGVSQNPRHKITKRGQNVTFRCDPISEHNRLYWYRQTLGQGPEFLTYFQNEAQLEKSRLLSDRFSAERPKGSFSTLEIQRTEQGDSAMYLCASSLAGEAYGYTFGSGTRLTVV.

This clone was counted once. The CDR3 DNA sequence: TGCGCCAGCAGCTTGACGGGGGAACGAGACACTGAAGCTTTCTTT. It specifies CASSLTGERDTEAFF. The chain recombines TRBV5-1 with TRBJ1-1; D may be TRBD1 (5 bases). CDR3 size: 15 residues. Germline V lookup: CDR1 SGHRS, CDR2 YFSETQ. Trimming pared 1 base from V and 3 bases from J, leaving 13 bases between. Variable domain in full (rest from reference TRBV5-1 and TRBJ1-1): KAGVTQTPRYLIKTRGQQVTLSCSPISGHRSVSWYQQTPGQGLQFLFEYFSETQRNKGNFPGRFSGRQFSNSRSEMNVSTLELGDSALYLCASSLTGERDTEAFFGQGTRLTVV.

This chain joins TRBV5-1 and TRBJ2-2; possibly TRBD1 for D (6 bases). This CDR3 is 14 amino acids long. Trimming cost V 0 bases and J 5 bases, with 8 bases left between them. Germline CDR1 is SGHRS and CDR2 is YFSETQ. CDR3 sequence: CASSLGQVTGELFF. DNA for the CDR3: TGCGCCAGCAGCTTGGGACAGGTGACCGGGGAGCTGTTTTTT.

V usage is TRBV10-3 and J usage is TRBJ2-1, with TRBD2 matching 11 bases. V shed 3 bases, J shed 5 bases, and the junction held 6 bases outside the gene matches. The germline V gene has CDR1 ENHRY and CDR2 SYGVKD. CDR3 length: 16 residues. In DNA form, the CDR3 reads TGTGCCATCAGTGAACCCGGACTAGCGGGCCACAATGAGCAGTTCTTC. Residues: CAISEPGLAGHNEQFF.

The rearrangement joins TRBV29-1 to TRBJ2-3; possible D gene TRBD2, 6 bases. The CDR3 has 14 residues. The V gene lost 4 bases and the J gene lost 2 bases, with 13 bases spanning the gap. The germline CDR1 and CDR2 sequences are SQVTM and ANQGSEA. The CDR3 region is CSVVLGGNTDTQYF. CDR3 sequence (DNA): TGCAGCGTTGTACTTGGCGGGAACACAGATACGCAGTATTTT.

The rearrangement links TRBV6-5 to TRBJ2-7; the D gene is possibly TRBD2 (6 bases). Trimming cost V 2 bases and J 2 bases, with 13 bases left between them. The CDR3 runs 15 residues. Germline V lookup: CDR1 MNHEY, CDR2 SVGAGI. DNA of the CDR3: TGTGCCAGCAGTTACCGGGGACGGGAGACCTACGAGCAGTACTTC. As protein: CASSYRGRETYEQYF.

The chain recombines TRBV5-4 with TRBJ2-7; possibly TRBD1 for D (6 bases). This CDR3 has 14 residues. V was clipped by 1 base and J by 5 bases, with 13 bases between them. Germline CDR1 and CDR2: SGHNT and YYREEE (reference sequence). The CDR3 nucleotides read TGTGCCAGCAGCTTGCGACAGGTAAGCAACGAGCAGTACTTC. It specifies CASSLRQVSNEQYF.

This clone came up a few times. The rearrangement joins TRBV7-2 to TRBJ2-6; 11 bases are a match to TRBD2. The V and J ends lost 5 bases and 2 bases, in that order; junction bases with no gene match: 8. Germline V gene sequence: CDR1 SGHTA, CDR2 FQGNSA. The CDR3 has 18 amino acids. CDR3 loop: CASSPTLAGVPGANVLTF. In nucleotides, the CDR3 is TGTGCCAGCAGCCCCACACTAGCGGGAGTGCCTGGGGCCAACGTCCTGACTTTC.

This chain links TRBV5-1 with TRBJ1-4; D unresolved. The CDR3 covers 15 residues. The V and J ends lost 3 bases and 0 bases respectively, with 9 bases between them. The germline gives CDR1 SGHRS, CDR2 YFSETQ. The CDR3 is CASSSNSATNEKLFF. CDR3 bases: TGCGCCAGCAGCTCCAACAGTGCAACTAATGAAAAACTGTTTTTT.

The gene calls are TRBV11-1 and TRBJ1-1, with D perhaps TRBD1 (5 bases). The CDR3 contains 15 residues. Looked up from germline, CDR1 is SGHAT and CDR2 is FQDESV (reference sequence). Trimming stripped 2 bases from V and 0 bases from J, with 10 bases between. The CDR3 is CASSLSGPMNTEAFF. The CDR3 DNA reads TGTGCCAGCAGCTTATCAGGGCCTATGAACACTGAAGCTTTCTTT.

The rearrangement links TRBV6-5 to TRBJ2-1, with D unclear. The germline CDR1 and CDR2 sequences are MNHEY and SVGAGI. This CDR3 contains 15 residues. V lost 0 bases and J lost 4, with 10 bases in between. Written as DNA, the CDR3 is TGTGCCAGCAGTTACTCGTTGTCACAGTACAATGAGCAGTTCTTC. Encoded protein: CASSYSLSQYNEQFF.

The J gene is TRBJ2-1, the V gene TRBV6-6, with D unresolved. V dropped 4 bases and J dropped 8 bases, with 18 bases sitting between them. This CDR3 spans 15 amino acids. Germline CDR1 is MNHNY and CDR2 is SVGAGI (reference sequence). The CDR3 DNA sequence: TGTGCCAGCAGTTCCTCACCATCTCGGGTCGATGAGCAGTTCTTC. Translating gives CASSSSPSRVDEQFF.